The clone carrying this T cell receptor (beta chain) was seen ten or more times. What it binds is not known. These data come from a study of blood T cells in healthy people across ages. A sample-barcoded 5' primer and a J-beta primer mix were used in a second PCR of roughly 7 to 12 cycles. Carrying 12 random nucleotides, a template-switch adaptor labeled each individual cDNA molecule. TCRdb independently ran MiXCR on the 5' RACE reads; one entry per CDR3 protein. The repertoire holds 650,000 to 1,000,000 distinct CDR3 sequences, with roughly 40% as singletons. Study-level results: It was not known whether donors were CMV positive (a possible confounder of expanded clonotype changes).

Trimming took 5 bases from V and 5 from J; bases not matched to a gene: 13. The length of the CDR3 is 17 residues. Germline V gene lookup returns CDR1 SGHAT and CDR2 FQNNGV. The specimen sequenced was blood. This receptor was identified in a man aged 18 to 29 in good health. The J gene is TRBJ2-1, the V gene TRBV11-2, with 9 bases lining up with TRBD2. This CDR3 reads CASSANPGLAGNNEQFF. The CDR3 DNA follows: TGTGCCAGCAGCGCCAACCCGGGACTAGCTGGAAACAATGAGCAGTTCTTC.